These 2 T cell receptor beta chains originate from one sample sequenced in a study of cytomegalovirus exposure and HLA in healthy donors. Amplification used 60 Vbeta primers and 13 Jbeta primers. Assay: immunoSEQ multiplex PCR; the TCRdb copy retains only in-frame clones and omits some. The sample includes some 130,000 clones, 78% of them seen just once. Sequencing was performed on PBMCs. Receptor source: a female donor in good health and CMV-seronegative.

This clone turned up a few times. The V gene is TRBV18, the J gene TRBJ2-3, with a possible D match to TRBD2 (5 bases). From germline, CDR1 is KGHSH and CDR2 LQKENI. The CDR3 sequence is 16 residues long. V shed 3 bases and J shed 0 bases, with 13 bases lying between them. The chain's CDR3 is CASSPLSSGSTDTQYF. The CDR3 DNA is TGTGCCAGCTCACCTCTTTCCAGCGGCAGCACAGATACGCAGTATTTT. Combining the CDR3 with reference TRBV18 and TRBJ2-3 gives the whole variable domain NAGVMQNPRHLVRRRGQEARLRCSPMKGHSHVYWYRQLPEEGLKFMVYLQKENIIDESGMPKERFSAEFPKEGPSILRIQQVVRGDSAAYFCASSPLSSGSTDTQYFGPGTRLTVL.

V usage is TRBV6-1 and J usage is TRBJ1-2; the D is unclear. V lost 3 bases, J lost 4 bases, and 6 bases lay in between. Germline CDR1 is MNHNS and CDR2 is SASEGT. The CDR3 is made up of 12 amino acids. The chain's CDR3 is CASSDMSYGYTF. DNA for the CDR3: TGTGCCAGCAGTGATATGAGCTATGGCTACACCTTC.